This TCR beta chain was recovered during a study of control samples from healthy donors and cancer patients. The CDR3 is 14 residues long. In germline, CDR1 is SGHRS, CDR2 YFSETQ. The V and J ends lost 0 bases and 2 bases respectively, with 8 bases between them. Assay used: immunoSEQ multiplex PCR; TCRdb lists only in-frame clones, some missing. The sample records 150,000 or so clones, roughly 94% being singletons. The sequence was collected from a woman aged 35 to 49 in good health. The V gene is TRBV5-1, the J gene TRBJ1-1; D is uncertain. Sequencing was carried out using blood. CDR3 sequence: CASSLGVDNTEAFF. CDR3 nucleotide sequence: TGCGCCAGCAGCTTGGGGGTCGACAACACTGAAGCTTTCTTT.